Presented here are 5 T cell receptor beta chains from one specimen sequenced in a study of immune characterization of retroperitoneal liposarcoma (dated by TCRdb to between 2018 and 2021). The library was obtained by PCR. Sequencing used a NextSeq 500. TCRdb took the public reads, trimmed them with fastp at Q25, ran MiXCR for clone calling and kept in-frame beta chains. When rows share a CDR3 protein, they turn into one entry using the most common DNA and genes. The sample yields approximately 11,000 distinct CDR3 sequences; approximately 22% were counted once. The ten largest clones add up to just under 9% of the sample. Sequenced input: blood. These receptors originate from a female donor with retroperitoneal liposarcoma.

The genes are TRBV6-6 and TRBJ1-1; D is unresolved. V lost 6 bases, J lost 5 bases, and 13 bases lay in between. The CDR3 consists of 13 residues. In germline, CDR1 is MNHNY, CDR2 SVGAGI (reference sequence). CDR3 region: CASRPGGATEAFF. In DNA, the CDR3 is TGTGCCAGCAGACCAGGTGGTGCAACTGAAGCTTTCTTT.

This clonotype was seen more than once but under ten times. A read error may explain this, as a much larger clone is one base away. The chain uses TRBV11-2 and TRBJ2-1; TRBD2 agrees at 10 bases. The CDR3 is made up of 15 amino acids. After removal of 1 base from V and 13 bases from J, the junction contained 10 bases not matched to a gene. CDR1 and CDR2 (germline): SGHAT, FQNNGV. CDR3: CASSLGGLAGETQFF. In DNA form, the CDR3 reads TGTGCCAGCAGCTTAGGGGGCCTAGCGGGAGAGACCCAGTTCTTC.

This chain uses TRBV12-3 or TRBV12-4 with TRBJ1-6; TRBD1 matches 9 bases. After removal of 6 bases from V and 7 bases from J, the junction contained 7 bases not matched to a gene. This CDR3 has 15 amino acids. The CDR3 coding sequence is TGTGCCAGCAGCGCCGCACAGGGGGCCAATTCACCCCTCCACTTT. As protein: CASSAAQGANSPLHF.

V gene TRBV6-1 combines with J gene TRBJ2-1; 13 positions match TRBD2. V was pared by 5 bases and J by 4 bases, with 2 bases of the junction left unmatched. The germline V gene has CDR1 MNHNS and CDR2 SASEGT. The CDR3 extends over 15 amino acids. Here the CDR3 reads CASSLGLAGYNEQFF. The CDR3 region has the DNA TGTGCCAGCAGTCTGGGACTAGCGGGGTACAATGAGCAGTTCTTC.

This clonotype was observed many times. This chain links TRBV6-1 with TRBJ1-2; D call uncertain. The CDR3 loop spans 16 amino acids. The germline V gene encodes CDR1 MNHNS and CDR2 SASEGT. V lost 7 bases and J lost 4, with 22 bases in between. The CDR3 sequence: CASTLRVGVEFYGYTF. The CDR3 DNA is TGTGCCAGCACCCTCCGGGTCGGGGTGGAGTTCTATGGCTACACCTTC.